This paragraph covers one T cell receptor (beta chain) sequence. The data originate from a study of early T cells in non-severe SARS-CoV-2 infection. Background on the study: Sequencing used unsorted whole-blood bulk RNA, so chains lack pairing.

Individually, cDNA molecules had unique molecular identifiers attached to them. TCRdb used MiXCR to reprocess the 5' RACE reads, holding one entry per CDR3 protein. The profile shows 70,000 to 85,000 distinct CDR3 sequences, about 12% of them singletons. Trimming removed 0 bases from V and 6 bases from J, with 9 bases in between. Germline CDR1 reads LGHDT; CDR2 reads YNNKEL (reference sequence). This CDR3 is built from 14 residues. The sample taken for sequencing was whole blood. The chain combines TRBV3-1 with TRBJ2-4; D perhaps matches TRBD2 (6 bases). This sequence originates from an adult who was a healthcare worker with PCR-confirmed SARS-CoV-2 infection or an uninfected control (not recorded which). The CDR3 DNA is TGTGCCAGCAGCCAAGACGGGACTGGAAACATTCAGTACTTC. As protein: CASSQDGTGNIQYF. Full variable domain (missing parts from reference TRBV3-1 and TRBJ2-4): DTAVSQTPKYLVTQMGNDKSIKCEQNLGHDTMYWYKQDSKKFLKIMFSYNNKELIINETVPNRFSPKSPDKAHLNLHINSLELGDSAVYFCASSQDGTGNIQYFGAGTRLSVL.